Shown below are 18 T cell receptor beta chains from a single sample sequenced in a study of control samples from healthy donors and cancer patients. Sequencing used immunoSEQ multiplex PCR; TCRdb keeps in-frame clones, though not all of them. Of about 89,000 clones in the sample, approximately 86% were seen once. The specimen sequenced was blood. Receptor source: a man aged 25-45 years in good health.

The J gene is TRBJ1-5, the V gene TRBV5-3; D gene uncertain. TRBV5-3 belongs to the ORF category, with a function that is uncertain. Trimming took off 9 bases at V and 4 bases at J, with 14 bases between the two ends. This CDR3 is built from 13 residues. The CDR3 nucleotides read TGTGCCACCTCTACACTCTATAATCAGCCCCAGCATTTT. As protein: CATSTLYNQPQHF.

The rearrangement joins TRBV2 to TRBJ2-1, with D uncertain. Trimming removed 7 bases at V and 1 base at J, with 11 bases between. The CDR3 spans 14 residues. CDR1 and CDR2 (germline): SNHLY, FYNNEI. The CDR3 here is CASNEKGSYNEQFF. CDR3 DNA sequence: TGTGCCAGCAACGAAAAGGGTTCCTACAATGAGCAGTTCTTC.

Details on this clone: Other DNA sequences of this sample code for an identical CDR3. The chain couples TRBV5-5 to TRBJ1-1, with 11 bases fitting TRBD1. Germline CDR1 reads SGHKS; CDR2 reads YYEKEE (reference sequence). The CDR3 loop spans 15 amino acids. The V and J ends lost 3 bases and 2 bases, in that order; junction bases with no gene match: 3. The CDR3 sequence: CASSSWTGGNTEAFF. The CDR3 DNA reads TGTGCCAGCAGCTCGTGGACAGGGGGCAACACTGAAGCTTTCTTT. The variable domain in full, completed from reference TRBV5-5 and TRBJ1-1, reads DAGVTQSPTHLIKTRGQQVTLRCSPISGHKSVSWYQQVLGQGPQFIFQYYEKEERGRGNFPDRFSARQFPNYSSELNVNALLLGDSALYLCASSSWTGGNTEAFFGQGTRLTVV.

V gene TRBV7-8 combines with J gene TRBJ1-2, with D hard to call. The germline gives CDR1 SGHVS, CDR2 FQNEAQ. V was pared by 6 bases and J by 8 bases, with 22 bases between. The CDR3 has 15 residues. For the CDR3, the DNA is TGTGCCAGCAGTTCCTACGGGGAGCGGCTGGGGGGCTACACCTTC. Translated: CASSSYGERLGGYTF.

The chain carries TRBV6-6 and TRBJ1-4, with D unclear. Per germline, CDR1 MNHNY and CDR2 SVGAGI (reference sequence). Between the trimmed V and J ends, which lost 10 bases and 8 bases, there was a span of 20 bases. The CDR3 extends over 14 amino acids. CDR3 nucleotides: TGTGCCACCCACGAACCGGGAGAAGGCGAAAAACTGTTTTTT. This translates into CATHEPGEGEKLFF.

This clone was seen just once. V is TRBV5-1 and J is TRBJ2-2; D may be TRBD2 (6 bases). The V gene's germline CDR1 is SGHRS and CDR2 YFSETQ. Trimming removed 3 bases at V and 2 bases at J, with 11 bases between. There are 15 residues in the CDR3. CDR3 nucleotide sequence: TGCGCCAGCAGCTCGCCCGGGACTAACACCGGGGAGCTGTTTTTT. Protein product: CASSSPGTNTGELFF.

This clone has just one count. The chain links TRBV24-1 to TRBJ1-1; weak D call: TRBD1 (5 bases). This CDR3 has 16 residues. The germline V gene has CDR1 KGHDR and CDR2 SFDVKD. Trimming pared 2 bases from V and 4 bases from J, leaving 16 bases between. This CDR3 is CATSDSKIARGTEAFF. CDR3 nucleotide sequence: TGTGCCACCAGTGATTCGAAAATAGCGAGGGGCACTGAAGCTTTCTTT.

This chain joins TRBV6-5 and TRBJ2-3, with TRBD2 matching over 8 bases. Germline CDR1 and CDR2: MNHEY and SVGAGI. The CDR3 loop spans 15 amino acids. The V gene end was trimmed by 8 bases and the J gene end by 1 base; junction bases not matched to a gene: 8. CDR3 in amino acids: CASRDPGGGTDTQYF. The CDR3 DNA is TGTGCCAGCCGCGACCCCGGGGGGGGCACAGATACGCAGTATTTT.

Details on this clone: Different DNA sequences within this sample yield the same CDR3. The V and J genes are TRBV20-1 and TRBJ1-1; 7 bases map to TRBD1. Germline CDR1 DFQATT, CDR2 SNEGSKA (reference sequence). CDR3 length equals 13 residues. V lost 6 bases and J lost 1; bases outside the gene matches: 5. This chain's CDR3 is CSASQGGNTEAFF. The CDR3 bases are TGCAGTGCCAGTCAGGGGGGGAACACTGAAGCTTTCTTT.

This CDR3 is CASSTTGVPGNTIYF. In DNA form, the CDR3 reads TGTGCCAGCAGCACAACAGGGGTCCCTGGAAACACCATATATTTT. This chain joins TRBV7-9 and TRBJ1-3; TRBD1 matches at 7 bases. Germline V CDR1 and CDR2: SEHNR, FQNEAQ (reference sequence). This CDR3 spans 15 amino acids. Trimming cost V 5 bases and J 2 bases; bases outside gene matches: 6. Based on the CDR3 plus reference TRBV7-9 and TRBJ1-3, the full variable domain is DTGVSQNPRHKITKRGQNVTFRCDPISEHNRLYWYRQTLGQGPEFLTYFQNEAQLEKSRLLSDRFSAERPKGSFSTLEIQRTEQGDSAMYLCASSTTGVPGNTIYFGEGSWLTVV.

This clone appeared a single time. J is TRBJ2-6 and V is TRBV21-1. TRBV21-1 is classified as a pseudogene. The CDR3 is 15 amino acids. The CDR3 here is CASNRGGSGANVLTF. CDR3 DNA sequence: TGTGCCAGCAACAGAGGGGGGTCTGGGGCCAACGTCCTGACTTTC.

CDR3 sequence reads: CASSYSAGLNTEAFF. Here the CDR3 DNA reads TGTGCCAGCAGTTACTCCGCAGGGCTGAACACTGAAGCTTTCTTT. This chain connects TRBV6-5 to TRBJ1-1; tentative D call: TRBD1 (5 bases). This CDR3 contains 15 residues. In germline, CDR1 is MNHEY, CDR2 SVGAGI. The V end was cut by 0 bases, the J end by 0 bases, with 8 bases between.

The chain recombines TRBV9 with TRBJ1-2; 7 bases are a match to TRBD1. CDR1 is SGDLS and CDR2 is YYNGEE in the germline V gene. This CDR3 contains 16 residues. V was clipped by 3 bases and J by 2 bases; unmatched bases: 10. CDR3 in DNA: TGTGCCAGCAGCGAGGGATTGGGACAGCCGAACTATGGCTACACCTTC. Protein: CASSEGLGQPNYGYTF.

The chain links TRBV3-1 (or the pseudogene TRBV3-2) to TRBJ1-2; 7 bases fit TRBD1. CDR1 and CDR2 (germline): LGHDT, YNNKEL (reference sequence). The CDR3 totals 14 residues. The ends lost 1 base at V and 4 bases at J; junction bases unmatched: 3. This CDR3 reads CASSQGQGGYGYTF. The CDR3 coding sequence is TGTGCCAGCAGCCAAGGGCAGGGGGGCTATGGCTACACCTTC.

DNA of the CDR3: TGCGCCAGCAGCTTGGTGGCCCTCTCTGGGGCCAACGTCCTGACTTTC. Protein: CASSLVALSGANVLTF. The V gene is TRBV5-1, the J gene TRBJ2-6; D uncertain. The CDR3 is 16 amino acids. Germline CDR1 reads SGHRS; CDR2 reads YFSETQ. V was shortened by 0 bases and J by 0 bases, with 7 bases between the two germline ends. The whole variable domain, filled in from reference TRBV5-1 and TRBJ2-6, reads KAGVTQTPRYLIKTRGQQVTLSCSPISGHRSVSWYQQTPGQGLQFLFEYFSETQRNKGNFPGRFSGRQFSNSRSEMNVSTLELGDSALYLCASSLVALSGANVLTFGAGSRLTVL.

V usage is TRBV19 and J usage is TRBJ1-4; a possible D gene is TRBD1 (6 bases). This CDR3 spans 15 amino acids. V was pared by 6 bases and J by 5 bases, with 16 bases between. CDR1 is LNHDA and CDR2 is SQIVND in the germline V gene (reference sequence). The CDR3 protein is CASRDPGAANEKLFF. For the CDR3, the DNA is TGTGCCAGTAGGGACCCGGGGGCAGCAAATGAAAAACTGTTTTTT.

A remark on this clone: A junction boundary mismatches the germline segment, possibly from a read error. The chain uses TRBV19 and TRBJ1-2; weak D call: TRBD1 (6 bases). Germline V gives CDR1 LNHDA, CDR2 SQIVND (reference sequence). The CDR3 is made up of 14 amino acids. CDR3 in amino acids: CASNSHDGQLKVAF. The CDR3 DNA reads TGTGCCAGCAACTCACATGATGGACAGCTAAAGGTCGCCTTC.

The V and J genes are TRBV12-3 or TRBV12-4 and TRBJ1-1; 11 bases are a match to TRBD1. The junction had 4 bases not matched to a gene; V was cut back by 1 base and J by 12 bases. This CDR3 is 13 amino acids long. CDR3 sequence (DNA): TGTGCCAGCAGTTTAGGGACAGGGGGCACGACTTTCTTT. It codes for CASSLGTGGTTFF.